This record covers a single T cell receptor (beta chain). This sample is drawn from a study of blood T cell repertoires in COVID-19. Study summary: Nucleic acid was either cDNA or gDNA, and it came from T cells, B-cell-depleted T cells, or PBMCs.

After removal of 6 bases from V and 5 bases from J, the junction contained 10 bases not matched to a gene. The CDR3 is made up of 15 amino acids. Germline loops: CDR1 LNHDA, CDR2 SQIVND (reference sequence). This table comes from immunoSEQ multiplex PCR, and its TCRdb copy is limited to in-frame clones, with some not included. The repertoire holds about 440,000 clones, with about 90% as singletons. The sample consisted of PBMCs or T cells enriched from blood (not recorded which). This TCR was recovered from a man younger than 35 who had recovered from COVID-19. This chain uses TRBV19 with TRBJ1-3; 7 bases are shared with TRBD1. This chain's CDR3 is CASSPADRDRNTIYF. The CDR3 bases are TGTGCCAGTAGCCCGGCCGACAGGGACCGAAACACCATATATTTT.